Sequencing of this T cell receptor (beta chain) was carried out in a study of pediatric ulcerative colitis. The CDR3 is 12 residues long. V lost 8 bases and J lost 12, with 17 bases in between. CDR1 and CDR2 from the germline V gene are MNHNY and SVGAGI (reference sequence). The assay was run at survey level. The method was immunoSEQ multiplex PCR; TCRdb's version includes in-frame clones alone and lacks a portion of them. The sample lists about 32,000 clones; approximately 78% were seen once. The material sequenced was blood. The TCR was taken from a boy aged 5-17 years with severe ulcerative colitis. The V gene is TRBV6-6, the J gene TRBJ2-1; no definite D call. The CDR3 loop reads CASSPFSSGQFF. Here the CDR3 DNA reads TGTGCCAGCTCTCCATTCTCATCGGGGCAGTTCTTC.